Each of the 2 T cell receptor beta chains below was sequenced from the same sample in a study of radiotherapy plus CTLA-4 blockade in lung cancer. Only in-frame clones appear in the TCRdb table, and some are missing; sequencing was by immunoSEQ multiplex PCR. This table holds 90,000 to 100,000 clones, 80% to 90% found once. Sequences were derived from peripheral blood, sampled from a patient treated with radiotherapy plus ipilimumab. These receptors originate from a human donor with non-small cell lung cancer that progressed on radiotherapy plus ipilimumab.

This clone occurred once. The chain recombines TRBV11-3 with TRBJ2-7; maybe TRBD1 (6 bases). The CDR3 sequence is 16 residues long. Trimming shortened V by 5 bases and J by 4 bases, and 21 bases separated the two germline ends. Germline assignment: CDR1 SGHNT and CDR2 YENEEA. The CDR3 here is CASSDPVGQPTYEQYF. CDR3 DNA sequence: TGTGCCAGCAGCGATCCCGTGGGACAACCAACTTACGAGCAGTACTTC.

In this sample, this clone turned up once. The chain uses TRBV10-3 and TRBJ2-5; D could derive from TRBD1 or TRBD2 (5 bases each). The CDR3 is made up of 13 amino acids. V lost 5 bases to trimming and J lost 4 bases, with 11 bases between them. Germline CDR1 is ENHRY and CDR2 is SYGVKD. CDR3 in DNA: TGTGCCATCAGTCCCGAGGGGAGAGAGACCCAGTACTTC. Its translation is CAISPEGRETQYF.